Sequencing of this T cell receptor (beta chain) was carried out in a study of blood T cell repertoires in COVID-19. The CDR3 is made up of 17 amino acids. Trimming took 3 bases from V and 2 from J; bases not matched to a gene: 13. Germline-derived CDR1 and CDR2 are SGDLS and YYNGEE. Method: immunoSEQ multiplex PCR; TCRdb's copy keeps in-frame clones and lacks some. The data show tens of thousands of clones, 60% to 75% seen once. Specimen: peripheral blood. The rearrangement links TRBV9 to TRBJ1-1; 7 bases agree with TRBD1. The TCR originated in a woman aged 70-85 years with acute or convalescent COVID-19. CDR3: CASSAHGGAGGNTEAFF. In nucleotides, the CDR3 is TGTGCCAGCAGCGCCCACGGGGGGGCAGGGGGAAACACTGAAGCTTTCTTT.